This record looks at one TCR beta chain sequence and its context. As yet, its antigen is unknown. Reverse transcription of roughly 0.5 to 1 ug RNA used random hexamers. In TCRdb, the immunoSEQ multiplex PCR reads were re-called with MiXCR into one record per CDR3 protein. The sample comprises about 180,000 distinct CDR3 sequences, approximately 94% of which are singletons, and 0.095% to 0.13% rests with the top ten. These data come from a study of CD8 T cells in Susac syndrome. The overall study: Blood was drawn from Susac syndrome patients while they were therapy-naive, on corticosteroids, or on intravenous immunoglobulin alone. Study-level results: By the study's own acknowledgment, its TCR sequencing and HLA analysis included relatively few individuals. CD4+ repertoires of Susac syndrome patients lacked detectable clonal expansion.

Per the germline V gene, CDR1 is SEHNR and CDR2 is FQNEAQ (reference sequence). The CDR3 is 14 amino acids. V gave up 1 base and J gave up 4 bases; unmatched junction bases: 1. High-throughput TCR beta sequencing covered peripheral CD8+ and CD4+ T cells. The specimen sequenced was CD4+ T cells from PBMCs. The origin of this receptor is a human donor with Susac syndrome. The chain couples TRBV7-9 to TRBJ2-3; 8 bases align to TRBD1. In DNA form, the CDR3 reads TGTGCCAGCAGCTTAGGGGACAGGCCAGATACGCAGTATTTT. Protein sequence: CASSLGDRPDTQYF.